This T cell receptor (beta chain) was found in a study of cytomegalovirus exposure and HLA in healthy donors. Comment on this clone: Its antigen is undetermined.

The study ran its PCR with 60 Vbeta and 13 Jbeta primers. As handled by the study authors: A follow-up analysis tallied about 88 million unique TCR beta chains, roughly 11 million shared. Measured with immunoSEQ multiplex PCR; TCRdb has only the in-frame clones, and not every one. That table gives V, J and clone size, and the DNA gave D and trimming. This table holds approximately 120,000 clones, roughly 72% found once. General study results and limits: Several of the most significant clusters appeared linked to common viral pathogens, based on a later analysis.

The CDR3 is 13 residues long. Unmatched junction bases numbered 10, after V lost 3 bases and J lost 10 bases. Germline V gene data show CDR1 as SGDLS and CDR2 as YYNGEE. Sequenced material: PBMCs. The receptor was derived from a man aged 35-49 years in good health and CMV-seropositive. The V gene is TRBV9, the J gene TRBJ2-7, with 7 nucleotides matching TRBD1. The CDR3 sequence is CASSAQRDSSQYF. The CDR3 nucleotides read TGTGCCAGCAGCGCCCAGAGGGACAGTTCACAGTACTTC.